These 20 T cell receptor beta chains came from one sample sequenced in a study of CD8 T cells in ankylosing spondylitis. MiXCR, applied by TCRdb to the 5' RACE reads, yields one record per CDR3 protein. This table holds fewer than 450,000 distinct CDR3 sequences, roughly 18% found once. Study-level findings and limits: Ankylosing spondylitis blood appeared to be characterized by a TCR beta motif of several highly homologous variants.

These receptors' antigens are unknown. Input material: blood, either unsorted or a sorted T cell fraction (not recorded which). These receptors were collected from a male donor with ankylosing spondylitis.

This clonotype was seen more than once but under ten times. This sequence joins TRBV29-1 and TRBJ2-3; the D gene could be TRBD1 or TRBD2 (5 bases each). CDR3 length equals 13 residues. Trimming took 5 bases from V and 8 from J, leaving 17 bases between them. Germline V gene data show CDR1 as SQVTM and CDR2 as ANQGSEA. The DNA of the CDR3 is TGCAGCGTTTCCCTGCCCCTTGGGGGTACGCAGTATTTT. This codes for CSVSLPLGGTQYF.

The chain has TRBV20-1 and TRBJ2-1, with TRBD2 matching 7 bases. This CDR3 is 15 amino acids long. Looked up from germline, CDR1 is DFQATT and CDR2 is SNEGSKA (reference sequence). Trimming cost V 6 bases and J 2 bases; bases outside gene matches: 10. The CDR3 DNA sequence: TGCAGTGCCCCCCCCCACGGGACTACCTACAATGAGCAGTTCTTC. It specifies CSAPPHGTTYNEQFF.

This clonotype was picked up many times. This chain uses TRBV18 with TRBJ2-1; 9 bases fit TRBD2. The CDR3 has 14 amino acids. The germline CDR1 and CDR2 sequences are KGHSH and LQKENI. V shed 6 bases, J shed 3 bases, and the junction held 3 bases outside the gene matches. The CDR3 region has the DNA TGTGCCAGCTCCCCGACTAGCGGCTACAATGAGCAGTTCTTC. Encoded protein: CASSPTSGYNEQFF.

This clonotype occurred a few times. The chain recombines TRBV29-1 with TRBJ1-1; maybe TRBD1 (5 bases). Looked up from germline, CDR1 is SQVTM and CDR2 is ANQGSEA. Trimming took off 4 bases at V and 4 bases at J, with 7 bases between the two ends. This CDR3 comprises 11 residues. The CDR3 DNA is TGCAGCGTTGGAGGGGCCACTGAAGCTTTCTTT. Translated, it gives CSVGGATEAFF.

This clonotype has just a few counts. The CDR3 loop reads CASSKGSAAHIYNEQFF. DNA for the CDR3: TGTGCCAGCAGCAAAGGTAGTGCGGCCCATATCTACAATGAGCAGTTCTTC. The V call is TRBV21-1, the J call TRBJ2-1; the table calls TRBD2, which could not be checked here. TRBV21-1 is a known pseudogene. The CDR3 spans 17 residues.

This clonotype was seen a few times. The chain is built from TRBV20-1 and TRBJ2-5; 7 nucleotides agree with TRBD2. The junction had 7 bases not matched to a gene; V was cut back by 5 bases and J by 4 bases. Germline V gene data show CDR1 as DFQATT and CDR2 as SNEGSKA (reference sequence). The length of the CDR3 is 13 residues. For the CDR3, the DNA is TGCAGTGCTGTCCCTGGGGGGGGAGAGACCCAGTACTTC. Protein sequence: CSAVPGGGETQYF.

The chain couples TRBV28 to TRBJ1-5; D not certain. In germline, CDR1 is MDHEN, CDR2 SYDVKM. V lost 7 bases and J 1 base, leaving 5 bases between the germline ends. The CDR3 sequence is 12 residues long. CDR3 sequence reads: CASMRSNQPQHF. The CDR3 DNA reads TGTGCCAGCATGAGGAGCAATCAGCCCCAGCATTTT.

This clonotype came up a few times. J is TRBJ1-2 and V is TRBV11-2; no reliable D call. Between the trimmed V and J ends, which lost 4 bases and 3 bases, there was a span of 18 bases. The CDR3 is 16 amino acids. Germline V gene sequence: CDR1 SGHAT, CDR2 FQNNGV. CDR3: CASSSPMGKSHYGYTF. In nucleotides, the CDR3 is TGTGCCAGCAGCTCCCCAATGGGGAAATCGCACTATGGCTACACCTTC.

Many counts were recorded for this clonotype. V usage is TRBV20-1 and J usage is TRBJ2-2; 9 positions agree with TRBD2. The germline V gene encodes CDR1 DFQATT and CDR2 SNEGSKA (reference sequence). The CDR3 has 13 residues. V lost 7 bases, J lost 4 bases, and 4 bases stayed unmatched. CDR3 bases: TGCAGTGTTAGCGGGAGCATCACCGGGGAGCTGTTTTTT. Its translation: CSVSGSITGELFF.

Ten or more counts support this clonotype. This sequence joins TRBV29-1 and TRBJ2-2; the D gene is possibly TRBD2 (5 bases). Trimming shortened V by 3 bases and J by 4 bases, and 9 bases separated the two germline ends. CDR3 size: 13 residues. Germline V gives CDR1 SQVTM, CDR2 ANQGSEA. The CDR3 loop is CSVEEGGTGELFF. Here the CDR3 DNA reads TGCAGCGTTGAGGAAGGAGGCACCGGGGAGCTGTTTTTT.

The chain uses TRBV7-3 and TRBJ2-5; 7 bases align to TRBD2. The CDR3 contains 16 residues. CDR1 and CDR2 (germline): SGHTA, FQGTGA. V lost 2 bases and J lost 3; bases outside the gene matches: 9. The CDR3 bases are TGTGCCAGCAGCTTATTACCTAGCGGAAAGAAAGAGACCCAGTACTTC. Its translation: CASSLLPSGKKETQYF.

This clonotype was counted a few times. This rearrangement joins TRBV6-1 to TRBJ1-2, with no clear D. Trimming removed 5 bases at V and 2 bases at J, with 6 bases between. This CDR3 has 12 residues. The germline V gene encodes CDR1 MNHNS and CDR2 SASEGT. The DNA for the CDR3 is TGTGCCAGCAGTACACACAACTATGGCTACACCTTC. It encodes CASSTHNYGYTF.

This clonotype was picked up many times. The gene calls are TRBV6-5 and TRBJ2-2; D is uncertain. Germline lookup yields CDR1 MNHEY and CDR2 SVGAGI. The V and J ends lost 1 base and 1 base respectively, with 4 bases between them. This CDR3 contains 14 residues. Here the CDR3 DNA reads TGTGCCAGCAGTTACTACAGGAACACCGGGGAGCTGTTTTTT. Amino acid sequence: CASSYYRNTGELFF.

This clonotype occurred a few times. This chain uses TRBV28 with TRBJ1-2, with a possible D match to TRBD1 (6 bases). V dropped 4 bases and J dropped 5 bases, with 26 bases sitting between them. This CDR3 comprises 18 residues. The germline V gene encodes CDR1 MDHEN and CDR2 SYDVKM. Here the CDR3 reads CASSSTGSRGSGAYGYTF. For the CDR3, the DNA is TGTGCCAGCAGTTCAACCGGTAGCAGGGGATCAGGGGCGTATGGCTACACCTTC.

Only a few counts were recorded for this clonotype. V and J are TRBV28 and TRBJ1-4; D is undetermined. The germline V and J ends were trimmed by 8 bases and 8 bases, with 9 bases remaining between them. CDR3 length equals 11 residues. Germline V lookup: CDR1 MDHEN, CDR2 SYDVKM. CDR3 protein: CASGQNEKLFF. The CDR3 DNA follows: TGTGCCAGCGGGCAAAACGAAAAACTGTTTTTT.

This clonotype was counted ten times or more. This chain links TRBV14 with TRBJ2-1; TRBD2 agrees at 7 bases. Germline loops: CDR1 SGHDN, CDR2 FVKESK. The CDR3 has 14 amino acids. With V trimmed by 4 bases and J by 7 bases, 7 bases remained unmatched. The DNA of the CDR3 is TGTGCCAGCAGCCCCGGGACTATGACGAATGAGCAGTTCTTC. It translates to CASSPGTMTNEQFF.

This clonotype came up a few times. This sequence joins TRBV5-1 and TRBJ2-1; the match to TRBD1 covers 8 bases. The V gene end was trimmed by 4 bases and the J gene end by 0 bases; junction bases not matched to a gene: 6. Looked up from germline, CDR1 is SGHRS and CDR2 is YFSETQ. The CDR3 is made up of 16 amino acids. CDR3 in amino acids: CASSPTGTGSYNEQFF. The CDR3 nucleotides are TGCGCCAGCAGCCCGACCGGGACAGGCTCCTACAATGAGCAGTTCTTC.

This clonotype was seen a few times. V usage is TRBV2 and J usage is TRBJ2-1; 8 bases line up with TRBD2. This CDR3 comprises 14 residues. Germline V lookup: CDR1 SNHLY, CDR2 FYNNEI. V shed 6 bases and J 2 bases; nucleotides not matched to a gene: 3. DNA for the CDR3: TGTGCCAGCAGCGGGACTAGTACCTACAATGAGCAGTTCTTC. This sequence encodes CASSGTSTYNEQFF. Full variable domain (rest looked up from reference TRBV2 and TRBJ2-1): EPEVTQTPSHQVTQMGQEVILRCVPISNHLYFYWYRQILGQKVEFLVSFYNNEISEKSEIFDDQFSVERPDGSNFTLKIRSTKLEDSAMYFCASSGTSTYNEQFFGPGTRLTVL.

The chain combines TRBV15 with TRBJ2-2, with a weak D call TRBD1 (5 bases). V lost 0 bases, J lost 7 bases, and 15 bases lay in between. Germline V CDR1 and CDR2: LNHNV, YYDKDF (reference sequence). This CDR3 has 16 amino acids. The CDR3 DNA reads TGTGCCACCAGCAGAGATCGGCGCAGGGCGGACGGGGAGCTGTTTTTT. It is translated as CATSRDRRRADGELFF. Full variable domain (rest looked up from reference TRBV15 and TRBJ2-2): DAMVIQNPRYQVTQFGKPVTLSCSQTLNHNVMYWYQQKSSQAPKLLFHYYDKDFNNEADTPDNFQSRRPNTSFCFLDIRSPGLGDTAMYLCATSRDRRRADGELFFGEGSRLTVL.

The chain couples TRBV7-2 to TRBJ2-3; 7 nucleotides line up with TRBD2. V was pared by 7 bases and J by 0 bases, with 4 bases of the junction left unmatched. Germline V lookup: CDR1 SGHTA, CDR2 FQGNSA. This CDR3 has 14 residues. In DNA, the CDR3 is TGTGCCAGCAATCGGGGAGGGAGCACAGATACGCAGTATTTT. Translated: CASNRGGSTDTQYF.